Sequencing of this T cell receptor beta chain was carried out in a study of glioma-infiltrating T cells. Using RNA template, CDR3s of TCR alpha and beta were amplified with iRepertoire arm-PCR. TCRdb analysed the multiplex PCR reads with MiXCR anew, one entry per CDR3 protein. This repertoire shows roughly 100,000 distinct CDR3 sequences, around 40% found once; its top ten account for more than 30%. This clonotype was counted at least ten times. V shed 2 bases and J shed 4 bases, with 15 bases lying between them. CDR3 length: 15 residues. Per germline, CDR1 SGHRS and CDR2 YFSETQ. The TCR sequence derives from a human donor with low-grade glioma or glioblastoma, undergoing nonglioma brain surgery, or in good health (not recorded which). Sequencing input: glioma tissue, nonneoplastic brain tissue, or PBMCs (not recorded which). The rearrangement joins TRBV5-1 to TRBJ1-2; D gene uncertain. CDR3: CASSFSGSDSYGYTF. The CDR3 DNA sequence: TGCGCCAGCAGCTTCTCCGGGAGCGATTCCTATGGCTACACCTTC.